This T cell receptor beta chain was observed in a study of shared clonotypes between healthy human individuals. Study context: The study enrolled a couple of women and three men aged 18 to 49.

Remarks on this clone: Its antigen is undetermined.

Whole-study results and caveats: Roughly 5% of naive CD4 clonotypes were shared across a handful of donors.

V lost 0 bases and J lost 2; bases outside the gene matches: 12. The CDR3 sequence is 18 residues long. Germline assignment: CDR1 MGHRA and CDR2 YSYEKL. All participating donors were Caucasian adults from Nashville, Tennessee. The CD4+ fraction was divided into a CD45RA+ naive subset and a CD45RA-negative memory subset. Produced via immunoSEQ multiplex PCR; TCRdb's table is partial and in-frame only. Of millions of clones detected, 85% to 95% appear once; the ten largest clones hold around 0.4%. The sequence was obtained from a man between 18 and 29 years old in good health. Some clones in this sample may be carry-over from other donors' samples. The V call is TRBV4-1, the J call TRBJ2-5, with 7 positions matching TRBD1. The specimen was naive CD4+ T cells from PBMCs. The subset was: CD45RA+ positively selected. The CDR3 spells CASSQDSRQGRIQETQYF. The CDR3 DNA sequence: TGCGCCAGCAGCCAAGATTCCAGACAGGGTCGTATACAAGAGACCCAGTACTTC.